Given below is one TCR beta chain in context. Its antigen remains unidentified. Per-nucleotide qualities are absent, and no much larger clonotype sits a single base away. This sample was included in a study of cytomegalovirus exposure and HLA in healthy donors (dated by TCRdb to about 2017). Describing the broader study: In an earlier analysis of about 560 of the donors, 276 Gb of sequence data and some 100 million unique TCR beta sequences from roughly 200 million T cells were reported. Four or five DR-DQ haplotypes were treated as single units for association and clustering because of strong linkage in the cohort. Among the 398 genotyped donors, about 83% belonged to the genetic ancestry cluster associated with self-reported Caucasian donors. A later analysis re-examined previously published TCR beta repertoires from roughly 650 donors and added high-resolution HLA genotyping to investigate patterns of TCR occurrence. Among around 400 genotyped donors of the cohort, an average of around 220,000 unique TCR beta nucleotide sequences was sequenced per donor, of which about 18% were non-productive. Rather than drawing on any new phenotypic data, the later analysis identified candidate immune exposures from TCR beta sequences and the way those sequences occurred across donors. High-throughput TCR immunosequencing, statistical association of individual TCRs with disease status, and machine learning were combined to predict cytomegalovirus infection status. Class I and class II HLA loci were covered by the typing at four-digit resolution. A separate validation cohort of roughly 130 different subjects was used in addition to the approximately 700-subject first cohort. An earlier analysis of fewer than 750 of the donors used high-throughput TCR beta sequencing to judge whether each TCR beta V gene segment behaved as functional or pseudogenic. The T cell repertoires of around 730 subjects were profiled by immunosequencing and related to cytomegalovirus serostatus. Around 320 gigabases of sequencing data and tens of millions of unique TCR sequences were included in an early release covering around 600 HLA-typed donors. Genome-wide SNP genotypes for about 65% of the roughly 670 donors were used in a later genetic analysis, which treated that subset as a discovery cohort. Donor age, sex, ethnicity and CMV serostatus were collected together with the repertoire data. Typing coverage differed by locus: A, B, C, DRB1 and DQB1 were typed in about 629-640 donors, DQA1 in about 500, DPA1 in some 610, and DPB1 in 400 to 480. The study was designed to test whether signatures of past pathogen exposure could be identified by cataloging public T cell receptors. Every repertoire in the discovery cohort had been generated on one and the same sequencing platform.

General study outcomes and caveats: The cohort was sequenced for TCR beta chains only, and without alpha or paired-chain data the features that could be detected were limited. A later genetic analysis associated a missense DCLRE1C variant with V-gene and J-gene trimming of TCR beta chains, and an independent cohort replicated the association. It was suggested by the authors that the approach could potentially be generalized to other disease states and immunological phenotypes. In vitro tests confirmed that a few of the cytomegalovirus-associated TCR beta chains recognize cytomegalovirus antigens. According to a later analysis, TCR association rates differed among HLA loci, with DRB1 alleles showing the most associated TCRs and HLA-C alleles showing the fewest. Broadly in line with IMGT annotations, most TCR beta V segments showed up in productive rearrangements about 87% or about 30% of the time in an earlier analysis of under 700 of the donors. When HLA alleles, especially DR and DQ, strongly co-occurred, TCR associations were difficult to assign to individual alleles. The 87-base-pair reads could not distinguish some IMGT-functional V segments, including TRBV6-2 and TRBV6-3, so those segments were excluded. The study listed approximately 160 TCR beta chains as associated with cytomegalovirus. Because some donors lacked HLA typing at each locus, the association tests relied only on the typed subset. Immune exposure information for the cohort was limited to CMV serostatus. At a false discovery rate of 0.05, a later analysis linked about 17,000 TCR beta sequences to specific HLA alleles. Most CMV-associated TCR beta chains appeared to be HLA-restricted in a later analysis, and the HLA associations seemed to be driven largely by CMV exposure. Compared with the roughly 670-donor mean, donors in an Asian-associated ancestry cluster had fewer N-insertions in productive TCRs, according to a later genetic analysis. The classifier was reported to diagnose cytomegalovirus status with high specificity and sensitivity in both the original and validation cohorts. A further reported finding was that TCR beta sequences accurately predicted the HLA-A and HLA-B alleles for most subjects in the first cohort. Several of the top co-occurrence clusters appeared to be linked to parvovirus B19, influenza, CMV and Epstein-Barr virus, according to a later analysis. Correlated functional status among segregating V segments might reflect linkage disequilibrium, but an unknown experimental factor could not be ruled out. In a later analysis, HLA-associated TCR beta chains were found to be more clonally expanded and to have lower generation probabilities than equally common non-associated chains. Across donors, most TCR sequences were observed very rarely, whereas some public TCRs were present in many individuals. A group of highly shared sequence variants was considered likely to be a technical artifact of the sequencing pipeline. The presence/absence analyses assumed that sequencing depth was roughly uniform across donors, and that assumption may not be true. Because counts were too low, around 18 rarely observed V segments, including chromosome 9 orphons, were left out of the earlier analysis of over 550 of the donors.

The cohort consisted of more than 650 healthy bone marrow donors. All cohort members were sampled while nominally healthy, although unrecorded immune exposures were likely present. The donor tested CMV seropositive, placing the donor among the 290 or so seropositive members of the cohort. Each donor provided a peripheral blood sample, and peripheral blood mononuclear cells were used for TCR beta sequencing. The Qiagen DNeasy Blood Extraction Kit was used to extract genomic DNA from the blood cell samples. V is clipped by 6 bases and J by 3 bases, and the sequence between their germline boundaries is 15 bases long. From the germline V gene, CDR1 is SGHVS and CDR2 is FQNEAQ. The CDR3 measures 14 amino acids from cysteine to phenylalanine. The entry retains the CDR3 DNA only, 42 bases that are in frame from base 1. The library was generated by the immunoSEQ multiplex PCR assay. For the multiplex PCR, a mixture combining 60 forward primers for TCR Vbeta segments and 13 reverse primers for TCR Jbeta segments was used. A multiplex PCR assay on genomic DNA amplified the CDR3 region of rearranged TCR beta genes. Amplified TCR beta libraries were sequenced as 87-base-pair reads on the Illumina HiSeq System. From the authors' description of their analysis: Across the 500 to 850 repertoires, a later analysis counted about 81 million unique TCR beta chains, 9.5 million to 12 million of which were shared by at least two donors. Raw reads were error-corrected and collapsed into unique sequences by a nearest-neighbor algorithm in which closely related sequences were merged to remove PCR and sequencing errors. To assign V, D and J gene segments, CDR3 sequences were aligned to IMGT reference sequences. For a sequence to be retained, a match of at least six nucleotides was required to both a V gene segment and a J gene segment. Rearrangements were called productive when the CDR3 lacked stop codons and stayed in frame with V and J; all others were non-productive. CDR3 was defined by IMGT convention, running from the second conserved V-encoded cysteine to the conserved J-encoded phenylalanine. Sequences without an unambiguous match to a single V gene segment were excluded from the earlier analysis of about 600 of the donors. In an earlier analysis of 587 of the donors, V segments were called functional above 56.7% productive rearrangements and were called segregating when the between-donor standard deviation exceeded 5%. A statistical classification framework was developed to diagnose cytomegalovirus status using the catalog of TCR beta chain sequences. In a later analysis, V and J genes were assigned by comparing TCR nucleotide sequences against IMGT/GENE-DB human TR gene sequences. Using the TCRdist pipeline, a later analysis assigned CDR3 sequences along with most-parsimonious VDJ recombination scenarios. In a later analysis, each TCR beta chain was defined by its CDR3 amino acid sequence together with its V-gene family, and reads lacking a unique V-gene family were excluded. In a later analysis, a few hundred highly shared, low-generation-probability nucleotide sequences were removed to address suspected cross-contamination and a sequencing artifact. For each public chain, a later analysis derived a clonal expansion index from normalized ranks of inferred template counts within each repertoire. In a later analysis, generation probabilities were computed with a VDJ recombination model fitted to out-of-frame rearrangements, and the resulting probabilities were checked against IGoR. In a later analysis, hypergeometric tests were used to score TCR-TCR, TCR-HLA and TCR-CMV co-occurrence, with a repertoire-size bias correction applied to TCR pairs. False discovery rates were estimated in a later analysis by permuting HLA or CMV assignments 20 times. In a later analysis, co-occurring TCRs were grouped with DBSCAN, and TCRdist sequence similarity was added when clustering was performed within HLA-allele-positive subsets. For co-occurrence clustering, repertoires with fewer than 30,000 or more than 120,000 public chains were excluded, along with roughly five repertoires with anomalous nucleotide sharing. TCRdb holds this immuneACCESS table with in-frame rearrangements only. Some clones are missing; in checked studies, unresolved V genes explain under half, and the rest has no known cause. From that table come the V and J calls and clone size; the DNA was used to work out D and trimming. Within this sample are some 150,000 clones, with approximately 82% of them counted one time only. Of the sample, approximately 6.3% falls within the top ten clones.

The specimen was PBMCs. This clonotype was obtained from a woman aged 50 to 60 in good health and CMV-seropositive. The chain couples TRBV7-8 to TRBJ2-7; tentative D gene TRBD1, with 7 bases matching. The CDR3 protein: CASSYGQGGYEQYF. The DNA sequence is given as TGTGCCAGCAGTTACGGGCAGGGGGGCTACGAGCAGTACTTC. The entire variable domain, with the stretches around the CDR3 drawn from the reference TRBV7-8 and TRBJ2-7 proteins, is GAGVSQSPRYKVAKRGQDVALRCDPISGHVSLFWYQQALGQGPEFLTYFQNEAQLDKSGLPSDRFFAERPEGSVSTLKIQRTQQEDSAVYLCASSYGQGGYEQYFGPGTRLTVT.